What follows is one T cell receptor beta chain and its context. Antigen: not known. The data stem from a study of Graves' ophthalmopathy and Graves' hyperthyroidism. Study results and caveats: Classification of ophthalmopathy versus stable hyperthyroidism by a 13-signature model yielded around 90% sensitivity and around 76% specificity. Most expanded clonotypes in thyroid above 0.001 frequency also showed up in blood.

Amplifying from RNA transcripts, the study obtained TCR beta CDR3 regions. RT-PCR with HTBI primers came first, then second-round multiplex PCR. In TCRdb, the multiplex PCR reads were re-called with MiXCR into one record per CDR3 protein. The data hold fewer than 650,000 distinct CDR3 sequences, with around a fifth observed a single time. Trimming pared 8 bases from V and 4 bases from J, leaving 12 bases between. Germline CDR1 and CDR2: MDHEN and SYDVKM. The CDR3 loop spans 12 amino acids. Material for sequencing was peripheral blood. This TCR was recovered from a woman younger than 35 with stable Graves' hyperthyroidism. Some clones in this sample may be carry-over from other donors' samples. V gene TRBV28 combines with J gene TRBJ2-7, with D perhaps TRBD1 or TRBD2 (5 bases each). The CDR3 sequence is CASGDGDYEQYF. For the CDR3, the DNA is TGTGCCAGCGGGGACGGTGATTACGAGCAGTACTTC.